The clone carrying this T cell receptor (beta chain) was found a few times. No antigen is known for it. The sample comes from a study of identical twins. Study-level results: With abundant cord blood beta clonotypes, insertions were fewer; memory repertoires showed no such pattern. Twin-shared out-of-frame alpha sequences were enriched for low generation probability.

A template switching step contributed a universal primer site, while unique molecular identifiers were present in the cDNA. TCRdb reprocessed the 5' RACE reads with MiXCR, giving one entry per CDR3 protein. The table lists 1.5 million to 2 million distinct CDR3 sequences, about 32% of them singletons. Germline CDR1 and CDR2: DFQATT and SNEGSKA (reference sequence). The length of the CDR3 is 13 residues. Trimming cost V 2 bases and J 3 bases, with 10 bases left between them. The chain combines TRBV20-1 with TRBJ1-2; tentative D call: TRBD1 (5 bases). This sequence was found in a newborn girl in good health. The sample comprised cord blood. CDR3 nucleotides: TGCAGTGCTAGACGGGACGCTTACTATGGCTACACCTTC. This codes for CSARRDAYYGYTF.